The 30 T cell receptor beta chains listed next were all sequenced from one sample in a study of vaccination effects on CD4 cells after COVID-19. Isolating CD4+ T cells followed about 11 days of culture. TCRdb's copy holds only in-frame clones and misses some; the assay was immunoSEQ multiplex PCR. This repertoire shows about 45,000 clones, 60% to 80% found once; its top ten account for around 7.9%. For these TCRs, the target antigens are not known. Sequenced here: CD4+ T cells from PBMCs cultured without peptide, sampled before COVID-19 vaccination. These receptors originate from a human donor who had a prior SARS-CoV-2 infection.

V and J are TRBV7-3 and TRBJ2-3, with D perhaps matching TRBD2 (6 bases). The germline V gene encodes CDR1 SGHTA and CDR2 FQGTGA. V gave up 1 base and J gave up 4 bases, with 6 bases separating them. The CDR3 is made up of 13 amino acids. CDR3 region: CASSLSGADTQYF. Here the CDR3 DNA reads TGTGCCAGCAGCTTAAGCGGGGCAGATACGCAGTATTTT.

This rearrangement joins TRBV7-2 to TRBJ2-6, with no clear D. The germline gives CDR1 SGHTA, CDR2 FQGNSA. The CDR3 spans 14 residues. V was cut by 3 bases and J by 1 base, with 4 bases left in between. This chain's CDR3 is CASSFFSGANVLTF. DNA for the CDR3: TGTGCCAGCAGCTTTTTTTCTGGGGCCAACGTCCTGACTTTC.

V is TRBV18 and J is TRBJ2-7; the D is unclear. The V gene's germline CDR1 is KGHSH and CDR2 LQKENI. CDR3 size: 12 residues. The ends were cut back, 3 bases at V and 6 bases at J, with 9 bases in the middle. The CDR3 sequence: CASSPLGGEQYF. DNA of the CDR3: TGTGCCAGCTCACCGTTAGGTGGCGAGCAGTACTTC. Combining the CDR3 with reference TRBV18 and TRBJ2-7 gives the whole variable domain NAGVMQNPRHLVRRRGQEARLRCSPMKGHSHVYWYRQLPEEGLKFMVYLQKENIIDESGMPKERFSAEFPKEGPSILRIQQVVRGDSAAYFCASSPLGGEQYFGPGTRLTVT.

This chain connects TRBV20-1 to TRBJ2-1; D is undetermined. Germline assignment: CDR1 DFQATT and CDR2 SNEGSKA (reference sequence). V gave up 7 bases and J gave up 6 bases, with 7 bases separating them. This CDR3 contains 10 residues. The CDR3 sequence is CSGLGNEQFF. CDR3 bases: TGCAGTGGGCTTGGCAATGAGCAGTTCTTC.

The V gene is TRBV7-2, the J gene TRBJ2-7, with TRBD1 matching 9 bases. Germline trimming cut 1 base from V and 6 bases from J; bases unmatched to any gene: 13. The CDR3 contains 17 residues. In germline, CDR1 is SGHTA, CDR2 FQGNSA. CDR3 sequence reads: CASSLDAPQGALGEQYF. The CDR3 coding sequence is TGTGCCAGCAGCTTAGATGCCCCACAGGGGGCGCTGGGCGAGCAGTACTTC.

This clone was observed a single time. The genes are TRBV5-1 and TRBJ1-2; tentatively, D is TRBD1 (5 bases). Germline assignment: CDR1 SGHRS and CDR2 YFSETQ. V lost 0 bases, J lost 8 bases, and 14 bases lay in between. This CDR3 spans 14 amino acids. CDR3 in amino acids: CASSLAGQGDGYTF. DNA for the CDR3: TGCGCCAGCAGCTTGGCAGGGCAGGGCGACGGCTACACCTTC. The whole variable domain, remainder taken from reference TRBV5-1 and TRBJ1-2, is KAGVTQTPRYLIKTRGQQVTLSCSPISGHRSVSWYQQTPGQGLQFLFEYFSETQRNKGNFPGRFSGRQFSNSRSEMNVSTLELGDSALYLCASSLAGQGDGYTFGSGTRLTVV.

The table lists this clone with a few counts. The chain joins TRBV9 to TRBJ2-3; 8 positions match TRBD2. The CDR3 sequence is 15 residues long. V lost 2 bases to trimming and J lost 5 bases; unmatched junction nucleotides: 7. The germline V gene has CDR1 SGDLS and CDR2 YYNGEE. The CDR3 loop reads CASSVRSAGVDTQYF. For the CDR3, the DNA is TGTGCCAGCAGCGTCCGTTCAGCGGGAGTAGATACGCAGTATTTT.

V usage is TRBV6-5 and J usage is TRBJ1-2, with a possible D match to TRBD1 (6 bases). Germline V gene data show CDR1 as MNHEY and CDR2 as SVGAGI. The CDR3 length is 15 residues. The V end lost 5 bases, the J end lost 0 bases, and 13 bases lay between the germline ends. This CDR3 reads CASSIQGRANYGYTF. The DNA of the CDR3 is TGTGCCAGCAGTATACAGGGACGAGCTAACTATGGCTACACCTTC.

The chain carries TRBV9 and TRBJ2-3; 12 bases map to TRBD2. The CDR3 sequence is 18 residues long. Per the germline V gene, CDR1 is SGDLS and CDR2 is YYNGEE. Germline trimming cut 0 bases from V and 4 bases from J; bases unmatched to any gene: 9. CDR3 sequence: CASSVAPPRTSGADTQYF. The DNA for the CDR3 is TGTGCCAGCAGCGTAGCCCCCCCTCGGACTAGCGGGGCAGATACGCAGTATTTT.

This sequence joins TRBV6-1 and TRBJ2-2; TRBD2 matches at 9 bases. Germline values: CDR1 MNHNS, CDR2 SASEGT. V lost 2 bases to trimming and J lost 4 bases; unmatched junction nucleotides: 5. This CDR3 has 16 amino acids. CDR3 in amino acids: CASSELLAGATGELFF. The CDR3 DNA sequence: TGTGCCAGCAGTGAACTATTAGCGGGAGCCACCGGGGAGCTGTTTTTT.

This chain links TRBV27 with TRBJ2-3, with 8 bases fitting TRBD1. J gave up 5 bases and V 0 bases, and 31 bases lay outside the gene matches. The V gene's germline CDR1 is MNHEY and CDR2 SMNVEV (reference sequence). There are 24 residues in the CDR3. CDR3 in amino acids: CASSLSREQGGMKHRHGRGDTQYF. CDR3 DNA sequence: TGTGCCAGCAGTTTATCAAGGGAACAGGGGGGAATGAAGCACAGGCACGGCAGAGGAGATACGCAGTATTTT.

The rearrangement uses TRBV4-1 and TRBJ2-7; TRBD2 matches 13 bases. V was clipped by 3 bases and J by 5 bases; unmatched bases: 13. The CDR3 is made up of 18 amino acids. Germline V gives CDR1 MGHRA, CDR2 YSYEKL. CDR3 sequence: CASSQLDMGLAGTNEQYF. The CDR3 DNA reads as TGCGCCAGCAGCCAGTTAGATATGGGACTAGCGGGAACCAACGAGCAGTACTTC.

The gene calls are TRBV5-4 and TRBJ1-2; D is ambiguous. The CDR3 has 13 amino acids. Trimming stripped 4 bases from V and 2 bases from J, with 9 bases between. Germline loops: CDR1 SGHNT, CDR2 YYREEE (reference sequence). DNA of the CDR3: TGTGCCAGCAGCCCCGACGGCAACTATGGCTACACCTTC. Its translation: CASSPDGNYGYTF. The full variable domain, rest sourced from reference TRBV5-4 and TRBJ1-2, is ETGVTQSPTHLIKTRGQQVTLRCSSQSGHNTVSWYQQALGQGPQFIFQYYREEENGRGNFPPRFSGLQFPNYSSELNVNALELDDSALYLCASSPDGNYGYTFGSGTRLTVV.

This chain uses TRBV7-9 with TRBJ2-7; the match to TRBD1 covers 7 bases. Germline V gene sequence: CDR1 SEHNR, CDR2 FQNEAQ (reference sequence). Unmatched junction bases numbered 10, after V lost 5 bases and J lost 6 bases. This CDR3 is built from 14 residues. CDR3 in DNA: TGTGCCAGCAGCGGGACACCGGGACAGATCGAGCAGTACTTC. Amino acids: CASSGTPGQIEQYF.

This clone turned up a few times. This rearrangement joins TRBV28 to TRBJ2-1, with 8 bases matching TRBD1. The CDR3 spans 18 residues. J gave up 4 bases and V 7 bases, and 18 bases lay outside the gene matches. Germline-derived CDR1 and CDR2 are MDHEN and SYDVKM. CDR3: CASIGQTGEFWLYNEQFF. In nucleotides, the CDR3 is TGTGCCAGCATCGGTCAGACAGGGGAATTTTGGCTTTACAATGAGCAGTTCTTC.

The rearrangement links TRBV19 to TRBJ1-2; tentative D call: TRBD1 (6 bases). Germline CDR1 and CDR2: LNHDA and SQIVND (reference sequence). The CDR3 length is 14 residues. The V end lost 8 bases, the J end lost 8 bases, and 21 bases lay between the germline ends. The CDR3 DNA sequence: TGTGCCAGTGGAACCCTCGGAGGGGGTTGGGGCTACACCTTC. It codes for CASGTLGGGWGYTF.

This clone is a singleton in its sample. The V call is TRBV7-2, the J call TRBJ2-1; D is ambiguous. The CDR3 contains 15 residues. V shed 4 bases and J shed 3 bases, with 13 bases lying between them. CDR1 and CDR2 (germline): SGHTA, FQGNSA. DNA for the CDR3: TGTGCCAGCAGCTACCGGATAGCTAGCTACAATGAGCAGTTCTTC. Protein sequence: CASSYRIASYNEQFF.

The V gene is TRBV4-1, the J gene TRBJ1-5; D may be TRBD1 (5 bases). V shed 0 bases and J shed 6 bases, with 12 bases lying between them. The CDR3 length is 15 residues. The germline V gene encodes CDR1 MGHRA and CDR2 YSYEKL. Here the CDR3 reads CASSQDVTVAQPQHF. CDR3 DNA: TGCGCCAGCAGCCAAGATGTGACAGTTGCTCAGCCCCAGCATTTT.

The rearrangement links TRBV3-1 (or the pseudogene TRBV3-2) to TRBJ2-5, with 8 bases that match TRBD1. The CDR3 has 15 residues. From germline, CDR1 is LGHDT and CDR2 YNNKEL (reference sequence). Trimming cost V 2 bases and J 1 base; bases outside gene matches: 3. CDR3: CASSQYTGGQETQYF. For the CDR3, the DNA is TGTGCCAGCAGCCAATATACAGGGGGCCAAGAGACCCAGTACTTC.

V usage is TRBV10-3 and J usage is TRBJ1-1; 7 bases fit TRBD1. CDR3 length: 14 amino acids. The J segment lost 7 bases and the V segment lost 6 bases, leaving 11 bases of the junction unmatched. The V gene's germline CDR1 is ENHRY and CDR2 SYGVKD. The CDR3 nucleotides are TGTGCCATCAGCGAGCGAGGGGGCGGTTATGAAGCTTTCTTT. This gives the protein CAISERGGGYEAFF.

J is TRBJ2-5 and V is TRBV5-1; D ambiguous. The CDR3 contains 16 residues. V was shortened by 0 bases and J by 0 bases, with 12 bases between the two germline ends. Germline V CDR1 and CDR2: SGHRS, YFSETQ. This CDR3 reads CASSLGLGGYQETQYF. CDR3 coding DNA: TGCGCCAGCAGCTTGGGTTTGGGCGGTTACCAAGAGACCCAGTACTTC.

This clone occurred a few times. The CDR3 DNA follows: TGTGCCACCAGTGCCGGGGGAACCGGGTACAATGAGCAGTTCTTC. It is translated as CATSAGGTGYNEQFF. V is TRBV24-1 and J is TRBJ2-1; possibly TRBD2 for D (6 bases). This CDR3 spans 15 amino acids. V lost 5 bases to trimming and J lost 4 bases, with 14 bases between them. Germline loops: CDR1 KGHDR, CDR2 SFDVKD.

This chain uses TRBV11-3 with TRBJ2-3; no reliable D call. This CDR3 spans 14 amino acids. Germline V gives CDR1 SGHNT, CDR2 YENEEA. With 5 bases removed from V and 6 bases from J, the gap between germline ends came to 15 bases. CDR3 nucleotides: TGTGCCAGCAGCCCCCGGACCCGTGTGGATACGCAGTATTTT. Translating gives CASSPRTRVDTQYF.

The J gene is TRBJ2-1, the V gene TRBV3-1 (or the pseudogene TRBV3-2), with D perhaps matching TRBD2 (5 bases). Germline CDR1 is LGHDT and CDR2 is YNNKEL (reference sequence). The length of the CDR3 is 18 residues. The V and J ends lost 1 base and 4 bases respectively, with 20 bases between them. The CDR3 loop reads CASSQVSFSGGGYNEQFF. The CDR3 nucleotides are TGTGCCAGCAGCCAAGTCTCGTTTTCGGGCGGAGGTTACAATGAGCAGTTCTTC.

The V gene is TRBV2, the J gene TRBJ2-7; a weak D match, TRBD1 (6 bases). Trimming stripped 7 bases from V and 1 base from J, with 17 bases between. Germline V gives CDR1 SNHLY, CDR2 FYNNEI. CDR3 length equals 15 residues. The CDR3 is CASTLAGTLSYEQYF. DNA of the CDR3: TGTGCCAGCACCCTTGCCGGGACATTATCCTACGAGCAGTACTTC.

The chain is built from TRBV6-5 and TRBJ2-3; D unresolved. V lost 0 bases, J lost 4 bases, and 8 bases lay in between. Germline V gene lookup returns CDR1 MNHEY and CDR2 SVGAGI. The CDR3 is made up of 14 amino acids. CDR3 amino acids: CASSYSPTPDTQYF. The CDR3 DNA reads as TGTGCCAGCAGTTACTCCCCTACTCCAGATACGCAGTATTTT.

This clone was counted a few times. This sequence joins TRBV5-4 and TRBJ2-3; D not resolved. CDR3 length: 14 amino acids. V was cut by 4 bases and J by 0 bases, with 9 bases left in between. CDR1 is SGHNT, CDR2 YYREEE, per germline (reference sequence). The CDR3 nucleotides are TGTGCCAGCAGCCGCGCAGGTAGCACAGATACGCAGTATTTT. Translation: CASSRAGSTDTQYF.

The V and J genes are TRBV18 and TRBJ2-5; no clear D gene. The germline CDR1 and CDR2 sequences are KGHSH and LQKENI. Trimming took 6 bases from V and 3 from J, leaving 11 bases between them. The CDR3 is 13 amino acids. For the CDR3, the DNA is TGTGCCAGCTCCCCAACGTTTAAAGAGACCCAGTACTTC. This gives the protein CASSPTFKETQYF.

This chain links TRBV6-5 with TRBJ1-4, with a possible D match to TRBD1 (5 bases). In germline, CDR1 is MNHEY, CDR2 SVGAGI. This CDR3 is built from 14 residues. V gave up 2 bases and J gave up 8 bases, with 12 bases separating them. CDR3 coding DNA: TGTGCCAGCAGTTACCAAGCCGGGGGAGAAAAACTGTTTTTT. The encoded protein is CASSYQAGGEKLFF.

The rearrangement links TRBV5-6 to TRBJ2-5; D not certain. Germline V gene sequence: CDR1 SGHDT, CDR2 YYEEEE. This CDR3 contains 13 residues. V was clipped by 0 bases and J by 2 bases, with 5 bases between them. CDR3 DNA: TGTGCCAGCAGCTTGGACAGACAAGAGACCCAGTACTTC. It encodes CASSLDRQETQYF.